The TCR beta chain described here comes from a study of spatial heterogeneity in lung cancer. TCRdb passed the 5' RACE reads through MiXCR, listing each CDR3 protein once. The sample lists about 38,000 distinct CDR3 sequences, roughly 5.2% seen once, with 25% to 30% in the top ten. There are a few counts of this clonotype. Regarding time point: sample taken at primary tumor resection. Researchers sequenced whole RNA taken from tumor, nontumor lung or frozen PBMC without sorting. Germline loops: CDR1 DFQATT, CDR2 SNEGSKA (reference sequence). The CDR3 extends over 21 amino acids. V lost 1 base to trimming and J lost 4 bases, with 32 bases between them.

This sample comprised PBMCs, obtained at surgery. The sequence came from a female donor with early-stage non-small cell lung cancer. The chain uses TRBV20-1 and TRBJ2-4; no clear D gene. Here the CDR3 DNA reads TGCAGTGCTAGAGCACTTCAAACCGGACGTAAAATTCATGTTAGTAAAAACATTCAGTACTTC. It encodes CSARALQTGRKIHVSKNIQYF.